This section outlines one TCR beta chain sequence together with its context. The record originates from a study of control samples from healthy donors and cancer patients. Measured with immunoSEQ multiplex PCR; TCRdb has only the in-frame clones, and not every one. Among 120,000 to 150,000 clones listed, roughly 93% were seen once. The specimen sequenced was blood. This TCR was sampled from a man between 18 and 29 years old in good health.

The CDR3 coding sequence is TGTGCCAGCAGCCAAGATCTGCCCAGCGGAATTTACAATGAGCAGTTCTTC. This translates into CASSQDLPSGIYNEQFF. V gene TRBV4-2 combines with J gene TRBJ2-1; D may be TRBD2 (5 bases). The CDR3 loop spans 17 amino acids. CDR1 LGHNA and CDR2 YNFKEQ come from the germline V gene. Trimming removed 0 bases from V and 4 bases from J, with 16 bases in between.